Below, 28 T cell receptor beta chains from the same sample are listed, as sequenced in a study of cytomegalovirus exposure and HLA in healthy donors. PCR primers comprised 60 Vbeta and 13 Jbeta primers. The assay was immunoSEQ multiplex PCR, and TCRdb's table has in-frame clones only and misses some. The table has approximately 200,000 clones, about 80% seen once. The sample taken for sequencing was PBMCs. The receptors shown here come from a man in his late teens or twenties in good health and CMV-seronegative.

This clone was observed a few times. V usage is TRBV18 and J usage is TRBJ1-1; 9 nucleotides line up with TRBD1. Per germline, CDR1 KGHSH and CDR2 LQKENI. V shed 6 bases, J shed 7 bases, and the junction held 12 bases outside the gene matches. The CDR3 sequence is 15 residues long. The CDR3 loop reads CASSPFGQGYDEAFF. CDR3 nucleotide sequence: TGTGCCAGCTCTCCGTTTGGACAGGGGTATGATGAAGCTTTCTTT.

The chain is built from TRBV7-9 and TRBJ2-1, with 11 bases fitting TRBD2. Trimming took 6 bases from V and 4 from J; bases not matched to a gene: 8. Germline V gene lookup returns CDR1 SEHNR and CDR2 FQNEAQ (reference sequence). The CDR3 extends over 16 amino acids. CDR3 loop: CASSLTSGEPYNEQFF. Here the CDR3 DNA reads TGTGCCAGCAGTCTGACTAGCGGGGAGCCATACAATGAGCAGTTCTTC.

With regard to this clone: One end of the junction varies from germline; a read error may be responsible. The chain links TRBV7-9 to TRBJ1-6; D is ambiguous. Germline assignment: CDR1 SEHNR and CDR2 FQNEAQ (reference sequence). This CDR3 has 17 residues. The CDR3 DNA sequence: TGTTCCAGCAGCTTAGGTTCTGGGAGCAGTCATAATTCACCCCTCCACTTT. It specifies CSSSLGSGSSHNSPLHF.

V usage is TRBV4-2 and J usage is TRBJ2-5; 9 nucleotides align to TRBD1. CDR1 is LGHNA and CDR2 is YNFKEQ in the germline V gene. With 2 bases clipped from V and 3 bases from J, the junction kept 4 bases outside the gene matches. CDR3 size: 15 residues. DNA for the CDR3: TGTGCCAGCAGCCAAAGGGGACAGGGTGAAGAGACCCAGTACTTC. Protein product: CASSQRGQGEETQYF.

The table lists this clone with a few counts. The J gene is TRBJ2-1, the V gene TRBV29-1, with a possible D match to TRBD2 (6 bases). Trimming removed 8 bases from V and 6 bases from J, with 20 bases in between. The CDR3 loop spans 14 amino acids. Germline CDR1 and CDR2: SQVTM and ANQGSEA. CDR3 nucleotides: TGCAGCACCCCGAGTCCTCAGGGAGGCAATGAGCAGTTCTTC. Translated, it gives CSTPSPQGGNEQFF.

V is TRBV4-2 and J is TRBJ2-2; TRBD2 matches 8 bases. V lost 0 bases to trimming and J lost 6 bases; unmatched junction nucleotides: 3. CDR1 and CDR2 (germline): LGHNA, YNFKEQ. CDR3 length: 15 residues. CDR3 loop: CASSQESGGAGELFF. CDR3 in DNA: TGTGCCAGCAGCCAAGAGAGCGGGGGCGCCGGGGAGCTGTTTTTT.

The chain carries TRBV15 and TRBJ2-7, with TRBD2 matching 15 bases. Trimming removed 2 bases from V and 2 bases from J; junction bases left unmatched: 7. Germline-derived CDR1 and CDR2 are LNHNV and YYDKDF (reference sequence). CDR3 length: 18 residues. This CDR3 reads CATSRRRTSGGATYEQYF. CDR3 sequence (DNA): TGTGCCACCAGCAGACGTCGGACTAGCGGGGGGGCCACCTACGAGCAGTACTTC.

This chain connects TRBV14 to TRBJ1-1, with D perhaps TRBD1 (6 bases). The CDR3 runs to 13 residues. Germline CDR1 reads SGHDN; CDR2 reads FVKESK. Between the trimmed V and J ends, which lost 8 bases and 5 bases, there was a span of 15 bases. The CDR3 protein is CASYEQGGTEAFF. In DNA form, the CDR3 reads TGTGCCAGCTATGAACAGGGAGGGACTGAAGCTTTCTTT.

This chain joins TRBV4-2 and TRBJ1-5, with TRBD1 matching over 10 bases. Germline CDR1 LGHNA, CDR2 YNFKEQ. CDR3 length: 17 residues. V lost 4 bases to trimming and J lost 1 base; unmatched junction nucleotides: 7. In DNA form, the CDR3 reads TGTGCCAGCAGCCCATGGACAGGGGGAAGGAGCAATCAGCCCCAGCATTTT. Translated: CASSPWTGGRSNQPQHF.

The chain carries TRBV13 and TRBJ1-3; TRBD1 might be the D (6 bases). V was pared by 1 base and J by 0 bases, with 19 bases between. Germline loops: CDR1 PRHDT, CDR2 FYEKMQ (reference sequence). The CDR3 consists of 19 residues. Here the CDR3 reads CASSLVVFRGAHSGNTIYF. The CDR3 DNA follows: TGTGCCAGCAGCTTAGTCGTATTCCGGGGGGCCCACTCTGGAAACACCATATATTTT.

V usage is TRBV2 and J usage is TRBJ2-5; 7 nucleotides agree with TRBD1. J was trimmed by 4 bases and V by 7 bases; bases with no gene match: 12. The length of the CDR3 is 15 residues. Germline-derived CDR1 and CDR2 are SNHLY and FYNNEI. The CDR3: CASNLITGALETQYF. CDR3 nucleotides: TGTGCCAGCAATCTCATCACAGGGGCGTTAGAGACCCAGTACTTC. Based on the CDR3 plus reference TRBV2 and TRBJ2-5, the full variable domain is EPEVTQTPSHQVTQMGQEVILRCVPISNHLYFYWYRQILGQKVEFLVSFYNNEISEKSEIFDDQFSVERPDGSNFTLKIRSTKLEDSAMYFCASNLITGALETQYFGPGTRLLVL.

The rearrangement uses TRBV18 and TRBJ1-6, with 7 bases aligning to TRBD1. Germline V gene sequence: CDR1 KGHSH, CDR2 LQKENI. CDR3 size: 16 residues. V was clipped by 4 bases and J by 9 bases; unmatched bases: 12. Written as DNA, the CDR3 is TGTGCCAGCTCACGAGACAGGGATTGGGTCCCTTCACCCCTCCACTTT. This gives the protein CASSRDRDWVPSPLHF.

This chain links TRBV28 with TRBJ2-5; 11 bases are a match to TRBD1. CDR1 and CDR2 from the germline V gene are MDHEN and SYDVKM. CDR3 size: 15 residues. The J segment lost 5 bases and the V segment lost 5 bases, leaving 7 bases of the junction unmatched. The CDR3 DNA sequence: TGTGCCAGCAGTCCTCTGGACAGGGGGCAGGAGACCCAGTACTTC. Translation: CASSPLDRGQETQYF.

This clone was detected only once. The V and J genes are TRBV2 and TRBJ2-7; D might be TRBD2 (6 bases). Germline V CDR1 and CDR2: SNHLY, FYNNEI. V lost 11 bases and J 3 bases, leaving 20 bases between the germline ends. This CDR3 contains 14 residues. CDR3 DNA: TGTGCCCTGAGGTCCGGGACTGGTAACTACGAGCAGTACTTC. It specifies CALRSGTGNYEQYF.

This chain connects TRBV14 to TRBJ2-5; 7 bases match TRBD2. From germline, CDR1 is SGHDN and CDR2 FVKESK. The CDR3 extends over 13 amino acids. Trimming took 1 base from V and 10 from J; bases not matched to a gene: 6. CDR3 sequence reads: CASSQGNGRIQYF. CDR3 sequence (DNA): TGTGCCAGCAGCCAAGGTAACGGGAGGATCCAGTACTTC.

This clone showed up just a few times. V usage is TRBV6-6 and J usage is TRBJ1-2, with 7 bases aligning to TRBD1. V was pared by 5 bases and J by 5 bases, with 11 bases of the junction left unmatched. CDR1 and CDR2 from the germline V gene are MNHNY and SVGAGI (reference sequence). This CDR3 is built from 15 residues. CDR3 coding DNA: TGTGCCAGCAGTCCTCAAACGACAGGGAAGTATGGCTACACCTTC. Its protein product is CASSPQTTGKYGYTF.

The chain recombines TRBV30 with TRBJ2-3; 8 bases line up with TRBD1. The CDR3 totals 15 residues. Germline CDR1 and CDR2: GTSNPN and SVGIG (reference sequence). V lost 4 bases to trimming and J lost 1 base; unmatched junction nucleotides: 7. The CDR3 region has the DNA TGTGCCTGGACCCCCAGGGGACAGGGCACAGATACGCAGTATTTT. This encodes CAWTPRGQGTDTQYF.

This clone was seen more than once but under ten times. J is TRBJ1-2 and V is TRBV30, with TRBD1 matching over 9 bases. The junction had 12 bases not matched to a gene; V was cut back by 2 bases and J by 8 bases. Germline V gene data show CDR1 as GTSNPN and CDR2 as SVGIG (reference sequence). The CDR3 is 15 residues long. The CDR3 region has the DNA TGTGCCTGGAGTCTCGGGACAGGGCCGAGGAGGGGCTACACCTTC. Translating it yields CAWSLGTGPRRGYTF.

The chain uses TRBV6-5 and TRBJ2-2; 8 bases fit TRBD1. The CDR3 consists of 13 residues. Trimming cost V 5 bases and J 8 bases; bases outside gene matches: 4. The germline V gene encodes CDR1 MNHEY and CDR2 SVGAGI. This chain's CDR3 is CASSQGARGELFF. CDR3 DNA sequence: TGTGCCAGCAGTCAGGGGGCTCGGGGGGAGCTGTTTTTT.

The chain links TRBV4-2 to TRBJ2-7; D perhaps matches TRBD1 (6 bases). V was clipped by 4 bases and J by 4 bases, with 11 bases between them. Germline CDR1 and CDR2: LGHNA and YNFKEQ. CDR3 length: 13 amino acids. This chain's CDR3 is CASSPLRGYEQYF. The CDR3 DNA sequence: TGTGCCAGCAGCCCCCTGAGGGGGTACGAGCAGTACTTC.

This chain connects TRBV5-6 to TRBJ1-5; D is perhaps TRBD1 (6 bases). The CDR3 covers 16 residues. The V gene lost 3 bases and the J gene lost 0 bases, with 13 bases spanning the gap. Germline CDR1 reads SGHDT; CDR2 reads YYEEEE. The CDR3 DNA follows: TGTGCCAGCAGCTCGGGACACCCTTATAGCAATCAGCCCCAGCATTTT. Amino acid sequence: CASSSGHPYSNQPQHF.

This clone has only one observation. The J gene is TRBJ2-1, the V gene TRBV14, with D maybe TRBD1 (6 bases). This CDR3 has 14 residues. The germline V gene encodes CDR1 SGHDN and CDR2 FVKESK. With 4 bases removed from V and 5 bases from J, the gap between germline ends came to 12 bases. CDR3 region: CASSPWTVNNEQFF. The CDR3 DNA reads TGTGCCAGCAGCCCTTGGACAGTTAACAATGAGCAGTTCTTC.

Details on this clone: The sample contains more than one DNA sequence encoding this CDR3. This rearrangement joins TRBV9 to TRBJ2-7; TRBD2 matches 8 bases. Germline CDR1 reads SGDLS; CDR2 reads YYNGEE. This CDR3 spans 14 amino acids. V gave up 0 bases and J gave up 4 bases; unmatched junction bases: 3. This CDR3 is CASSVAGGGYEQYF. The CDR3 DNA reads as TGTGCCAGCAGCGTAGCCGGGGGGGGATACGAGCAGTACTTC. The complete variable domain, with remaining parts taken from reference TRBV9 and TRBJ2-7, reads DSGVTQTPKHLITATGQRVTLRCSPRSGDLSVYWYQQSLDQGLQFLIQYYNGEERAKGNILERFSAQQFPDLHSELNLSSLELGDSALYFCASSVAGGGYEQYFGPGTRLTVT.

The CDR3 DNA reads TGTGCCAGCAGCCCGGGACAGGGTTTACGGGAGACCCAGTACTTC. It codes for CASSPGQGLRETQYF. The chain couples TRBV14 to TRBJ2-5; 9 nucleotides agree with TRBD1. This CDR3 has 15 residues. Losses at the gene ends were 4 bases for V and 5 bases for J; bases not matched to a gene: 8. Germline CDR1 is SGHDN and CDR2 is FVKESK. Based on the CDR3 plus reference TRBV14 and TRBJ2-5, the full variable domain is EAGVTQFPSHSVIEKGQTVTLRCDPISGHDNLYWYRRVMGKEIKFLLHFVKESKQDESGMPNNRFLAERTGGTYSTLKVQPAELEDSGVYFCASSPGQGLRETQYFGPGTRLLVL.

V and J are TRBV10-3 and TRBJ1-1; weak D call: TRBD1 (5 bases). Germline V gene lookup returns CDR1 ENHRY and CDR2 SYGVKD. CDR3 length: 14 residues. Between the trimmed V and J ends, which lost 4 bases and 6 bases, there was a span of 15 bases. CDR3 protein: CAISASAGRPEAFF. The CDR3 nucleotides are TGTGCCATCAGTGCGTCGGCAGGGCGGCCTGAAGCTTTCTTT.

This clone occurred a few times. The chain has TRBV11-2 and TRBJ1-2; possible D gene TRBD1, 6 bases. There are 16 residues in the CDR3. Germline lookup yields CDR1 SGHAT and CDR2 FQNNGV. V shed 1 base and J shed 5 bases, with 17 bases lying between them. CDR3: CASSLVMGAGDYGYTF. CDR3 in DNA: TGTGCCAGCAGCTTAGTGATGGGCGCAGGGGATTATGGCTACACCTTC. Looking up the rest from reference TRBV11-2 and TRBJ1-2 gives the full variable domain: EAGVAQSPRYKIIEKRQSVAFWCNPISGHATLYWYQQILGQGPKLLIQFQNNGVVDDSQLPKDRFSAERLKGVDSTLKIQPAKLEDSAVYLCASSLVMGAGDYGYTFGSGTRLTVV.

J is TRBJ2-7 and V is TRBV9; 12 bases map to TRBD1. The V gene's germline CDR1 is SGDLS and CDR2 YYNGEE. V was pared by 0 bases and J by 1 base, with 5 bases of the junction left unmatched. This CDR3 is 17 amino acids long. CDR3: CASSVAGQGALSYEQYF. The CDR3 DNA reads TGTGCCAGCAGCGTAGCGGGACAGGGGGCACTATCCTACGAGCAGTACTTC.

This clone appeared a few times. The J gene is TRBJ2-2, the V gene TRBV9, with TRBD1 matching over 10 bases. Unmatched junction bases numbered 1, after V lost 2 bases and J lost 0 bases. CDR1 SGDLS and CDR2 YYNGEE come from the germline V gene. The CDR3 contains 16 residues. CDR3 loop: CASSVGQGPNTGELFF. The CDR3 coding sequence is TGTGCCAGCAGCGTGGGACAGGGGCCGAACACCGGGGAGCTGTTTTTT. Full variable domain (rest looked up from reference TRBV9 and TRBJ2-2): DSGVTQTPKHLITATGQRVTLRCSPRSGDLSVYWYQQSLDQGLQFLIQYYNGEERAKGNILERFSAQQFPDLHSELNLSSLELGDSALYFCASSVGQGPNTGELFFGEGSRLTVL.